Below, 5 T cell receptor beta chains from the same sample are listed, as sequenced in a study of blood T cell repertoires in COVID-19. Sequenced by immunoSEQ multiplex PCR; TCRdb stores in-frame clones only, minus some. The sample has a few hundred thousand clones; around 87% are singletons. The specimen was peripheral blood. The receptors stem from a man aged 18 to 29 with active or convalescent COVID-19.

The rearrangement links TRBV28 to TRBJ2-3; 9 positions agree with TRBD1. V dropped 8 bases and J dropped 3; count of bases not matched to a gene: 0. The CDR3 loop spans 12 amino acids. The germline CDR1 and CDR2 sequences are MDHEN and SYDVKM. CDR3 amino acids: CASGTGTDTQYF. DNA of the CDR3: TGTGCCAGCGGGACAGGGACAGATACGCAGTATTTT.

This clone was observed a single time. This sequence joins TRBV6-5 and TRBJ2-1; the D is unclear. CDR3 length: 11 amino acids. The germline V gene has CDR1 MNHEY and CDR2 SVGAGI. Trimming stripped 9 bases from V and 6 bases from J, with 9 bases between. CDR3 loop: CASGAFNEQFF. CDR3 sequence (DNA): TGTGCCAGTGGAGCGTTCAATGAGCAGTTCTTC.

The chain recombines TRBV10-3 with TRBJ2-7; 7 nucleotides match TRBD1. TRBJ2-1 matches the DNA end more closely, so the J call is doubtful. Germline V CDR1 and CDR2: ENHRY, SYGVKD. CDR3 length equals 13 residues. CDR3 residues: CAIKRTGGDEQFF. The CDR3 region has the DNA TGTGCCATCAAACGGACAGGAGGCGATGAGCAGTTCTTC.

The genes are TRBV6-1 and TRBJ2-7; TRBD2 matches at 7 bases. The junction had 11 bases not matched to a gene; V was cut back by 0 bases and J by 6 bases. CDR1 is MNHNS, CDR2 SASEGT, per germline. The CDR3 contains 16 residues. CDR3 sequence reads: CASSEADNPWGGEQYF. In DNA, the CDR3 is TGTGCCAGCAGTGAAGCAGACAACCCATGGGGGGGCGAGCAGTACTTC.

The chain employs TRBV27 and TRBJ2-2; D uncertain. The CDR3 spans 14 residues. Looked up from germline, CDR1 is MNHEY and CDR2 is SMNVEV (reference sequence). V was cut by 2 bases and J by 7 bases, with 11 bases left in between. In DNA form, the CDR3 reads TGTGCCAGCAGTTTAAGGCCGACTCGCGGGGAGCTGTTTTTT. Translating it yields CASSLRPTRGELFF.